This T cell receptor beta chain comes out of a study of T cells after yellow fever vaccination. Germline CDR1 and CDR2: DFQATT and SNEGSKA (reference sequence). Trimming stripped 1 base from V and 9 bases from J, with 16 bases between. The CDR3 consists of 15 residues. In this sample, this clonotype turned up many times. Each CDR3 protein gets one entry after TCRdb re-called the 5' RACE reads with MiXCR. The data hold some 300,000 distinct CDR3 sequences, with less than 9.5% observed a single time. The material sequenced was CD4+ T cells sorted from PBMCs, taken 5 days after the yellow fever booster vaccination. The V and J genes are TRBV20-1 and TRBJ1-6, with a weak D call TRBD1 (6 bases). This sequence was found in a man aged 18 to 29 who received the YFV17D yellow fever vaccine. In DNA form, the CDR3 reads TGCAGTGCTAGAGTTCAACAGGGTGTTGGTTCACCCCTCCACTTT. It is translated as CSARVQQGVGSPLHF.